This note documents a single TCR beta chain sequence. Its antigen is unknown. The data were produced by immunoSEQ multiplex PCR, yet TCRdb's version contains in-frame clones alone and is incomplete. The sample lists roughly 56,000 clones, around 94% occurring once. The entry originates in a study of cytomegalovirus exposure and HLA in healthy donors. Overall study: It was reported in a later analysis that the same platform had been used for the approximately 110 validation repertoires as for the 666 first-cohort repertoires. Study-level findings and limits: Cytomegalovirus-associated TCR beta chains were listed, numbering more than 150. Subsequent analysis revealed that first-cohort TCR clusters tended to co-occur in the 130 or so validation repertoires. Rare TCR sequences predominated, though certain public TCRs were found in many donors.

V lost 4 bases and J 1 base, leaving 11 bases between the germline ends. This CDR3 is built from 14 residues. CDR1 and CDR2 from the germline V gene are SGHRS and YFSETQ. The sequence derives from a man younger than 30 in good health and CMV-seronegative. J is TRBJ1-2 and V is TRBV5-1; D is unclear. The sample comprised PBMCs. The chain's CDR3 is CASSPGRDNYGYTF. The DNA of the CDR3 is TGCGCCAGCAGCCCTGGACGGGATAACTATGGCTACACCTTC. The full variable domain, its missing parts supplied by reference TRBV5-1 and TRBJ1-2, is KAGVTQTPRYLIKTRGQQVTLSCSPISGHRSVSWYQQTPGQGLQFLFEYFSETQRNKGNFPGRFSGRQFSNSRSEMNVSTLELGDSALYLCASSPGRDNYGYTFGSGTRLTVV.